These 3 T cell receptor beta chains came from one sample sequenced in a study of cytomegalovirus exposure and HLA in healthy donors. Sequencing was performed with immunoSEQ multiplex PCR; in TCRdb, only in-frame clones are kept and a portion is missing. This table holds under 250,000 clones, approximately 87% found once. Sequencing was carried out using PBMCs. Receptors were obtained from a woman aged 18-29 years in good health and CMV-seronegative.

The gene calls are TRBV21-1 and TRBJ1-1; the table's D gene call, TRBD1, was not cross checked with the DNA. TRBV21-1 is a pseudogene locus. The CDR3 totals 16 residues. Here the CDR3 reads CASSKLGRTMNTEAFF. CDR3 sequence (DNA): TGTGCCAGCAGCAAATTAGGCAGGACAATGAACACTGAAGCTTTCTTT.

V usage is TRBV5-1 and J usage is TRBJ2-7, with TRBD2 identical over 12 bases. J lost 6 bases, V lost 4 bases, and 8 bases had no gene match. Germline CDR1 SGHRS, CDR2 YFSETQ. The CDR3 has 15 residues. CDR3 nucleotides: TGCGCCAGCAGCCTTGCGCTAGCGGGAGGGTCCGAGCAGTACTTC. Translating gives CASSLALAGGSEQYF.

The V and J genes are TRBV27 and TRBJ2-7; TRBD1 might be the D (5 bases). Germline V gene lookup returns CDR1 MNHEY and CDR2 SMNVEV (reference sequence). The V end was cut by 3 bases, the J end by 3 bases, with 9 bases between. The CDR3 is 13 residues long. The CDR3 nucleotides are TGTGCCAGCAGTTTGGCAGGGCTCTACGAGCAGTACTTC. Translation gives CASSLAGLYEQYF.